The rows below give T cell receptor beta chains drawn from one sample of a study of Ad26.COV2.S vaccination and SARS-CoV-2 variants. The method was immunoSEQ multiplex PCR; TCRdb's version includes in-frame clones alone and lacks a portion of them. The sample has about 410,000 clones; 92% are singletons. Sequenced material: peripheral blood, taken in a trial of Ad26.COV2.S vaccine versus placebo. The receptors were gathered from a person aged 18-60 years who received the Ad26.COV2.S COVID-19 vaccine or a placebo. Each CDR3 is given without its conserved first and last residue. Each record gives: V gene, CDR3 length, J gene, clone size, CDR3 protein. The listing skips clone size in some rows; elsewhere it reads once, few, many or a size class.

v_gene: TRBV5-1
len: 13
j_gene: TRBJ2-3
abundance: -
CDR3aa: ASSLVSSSTDTQY

v_gene: TRBV2
len: 15
j_gene: TRBJ2-5
abundance: -
CDR3aa: ASSAGLAGGPGETQY

v_gene: TRBV4-3
len: 15
j_gene: TRBJ1-5
abundance: -
CDR3aa: ASSQDPAAGGNQPQH

v_gene: TRBV7-9
len: 12
j_gene: TRBJ1-2
abundance: -
CDR3aa: ASSAWDREDGYT

v_gene: TRBV7-2
len: 13
j_gene: TRBJ2-7
abundance: -
CDR3aa: ASSLAIRAPYEQY

v_gene: TRBV5-1
len: 14
j_gene: TRBJ1-6
abundance: -
CDR3aa: ASSLEVGGSNSPLH

v_gene: TRBV6-5
len: 12
j_gene: TRBJ1-4
abundance: -
CDR3aa: ASSYERTFRKLF

v_gene: TRBV6-6
len: 14
j_gene: TRBJ2-1
abundance: -
CDR3aa: ASSLSMLLSYNEQF

v_gene: TRBV6-5
len: 12
j_gene: TRBJ2-1
abundance: -
CDR3aa: ASSTSRGYNEQF

v_gene: TRBV9
len: 10
j_gene: TRBJ1-2
abundance: -
CDR3aa: ASSVGWGGYT

v_gene: TRBV10-2
len: 15
j_gene: TRBJ1-5
abundance: -
CDR3aa: ASSAKGWEISNQPQH

v_gene: TRBV12-3/TRBV12-4
len: 11
j_gene: TRBJ2-2
abundance: -
CDR3aa: ASSLSGPGELF

v_gene: TRBV3-1/TRBV3-2
len: 19
j_gene: TRBJ2-1
abundance: -
CDR3aa: ASSQDVRAVLTSGGVDEQF

v_gene: TRBV19
len: 15
j_gene: TRBJ1-1
abundance: -
CDR3aa: ASSIFWGSGENTEAF

v_gene: TRBV18
len: 13
j_gene: TRBJ2-3
abundance: -
CDR3aa: ASSLLSGSTDTQY

v_gene: TRBV6-5
len: 14
j_gene: TRBJ2-1
abundance: -
CDR3aa: ASSSPLRGGANEQF

v_gene: TRBV15
len: 13
j_gene: TRBJ2-2
abundance: -
CDR3aa: ATNSGQTNTGELF

v_gene: TRBV5-6
len: 13
j_gene: TRBJ2-7
abundance: -
CDR3aa: ASSLSGTGAYEQY

v_gene: TRBV5-1
len: 14
j_gene: TRBJ2-7
abundance: -
CDR3aa: ASSWTSGGPAYEQY

v_gene: TRBV2
len: 11
j_gene: TRBJ1-1
abundance: -
CDR3aa: ASTARDSTEAF

v_gene: TRBV10-1
len: 17
j_gene: TRBJ2-3
abundance: -
CDR3aa: ASSERRPRTGSFTDTQY

v_gene: TRBV28
len: 16
j_gene: TRBJ1-1
abundance: -
CDR3aa: ASSYYQGAPIMNTEAF

v_gene: TRBV7-2
len: 13
j_gene: TRBJ2-5
abundance: -
CDR3aa: ASRRDRVLGETQY

v_gene: TRBV7-9
len: 13
j_gene: TRBJ1-1
abundance: -
CDR3aa: ASSGQGLQNTEAF

v_gene: TRBV5-1
len: 15
j_gene: TRBJ2-5
abundance: once
CDR3aa: ASSLAGTGRRQETQY

v_gene: TRBV4-1
len: 12
j_gene: TRBJ1-4
abundance: -
CDR3aa: ASSQTGVGEKLF

v_gene: TRBV19
len: 11
j_gene: TRBJ1-1
abundance: -
CDR3aa: ASIHQGNTEAF

v_gene: TRBV5-8
len: 13
j_gene: TRBJ1-5
abundance: once
CDR3aa: ASHDPSQGNQPQH

v_gene: TRBV7-6
len: 13
j_gene: TRBJ2-7
abundance: once
CDR3aa: ASRPVGGGSYEQY

v_gene: TRBV4-1
len: 13
j_gene: TRBJ1-1
abundance: once
CDR3aa: ASSQIGRKNTEAF

v_gene: TRBV4-3
len: 12
j_gene: TRBJ1-1
abundance: -
CDR3aa: ASSQAPDGAEAF

v_gene: TRBV3-1/TRBV3-2
len: 10
j_gene: TRBJ2-7
abundance: -
CDR3aa: ASSHDLREQY

v_gene: TRBV5-1
len: 12
j_gene: TRBJ1-1
abundance: -
CDR3aa: ASSPSTLSWGAF

v_gene: TRBV6-5
len: 13
j_gene: TRBJ2-7
abundance: -
CDR3aa: ASSQGQGTSYEQY

v_gene: TRBV2
len: 13
j_gene: TRBJ2-1
abundance: -
CDR3aa: ALPQRGGTYNEQF

v_gene: TRBV4-3
len: 13
j_gene: TRBJ2-5
abundance: -
CDR3aa: ASSQDLGRRETQY

v_gene: TRBV19
len: 16
j_gene: TRBJ2-1
abundance: -
CDR3aa: ASPPTRYLHPLKNEQF

v_gene: TRBV5-4
len: 11
j_gene: TRBJ2-3
abundance: -
CDR3aa: ASRLARTDTQY

v_gene: TRBV5-1
len: 11
j_gene: TRBJ1-4
abundance: -
CDR3aa: ASRVGLDEKLF

v_gene: TRBV28
len: 15
j_gene: TRBJ1-3
abundance: -
CDR3aa: ASAWPSGSRSGNTIY

v_gene: TRBV30
len: 12
j_gene: TRBJ2-7
abundance: -
CDR3aa: AWGLTSGTYEQY

v_gene: TRBV6-5
len: 11
j_gene: TRBJ1-5
abundance: -
CDR3aa: ASRDRSNQPQH

v_gene: TRBV5-8
len: 15
j_gene: TRBJ1-4
abundance: -
CDR3aa: ASSLGQGSTTNEKLF

v_gene: TRBV5-5
len: 11
j_gene: TRBJ1-4
abundance: -
CDR3aa: ASSLATNEKLF

v_gene: TRBV19
len: 13
j_gene: TRBJ1-1
abundance: once
CDR3aa: ASRRGQPLNTEAF

v_gene: TRBV5-1
len: 13
j_gene: TRBJ1-3
abundance: -
CDR3aa: ASSVTSSSGNTIY

v_gene: TRBV11-3
len: 17
j_gene: TRBJ1-1
abundance: -
CDR3aa: ASINPRGRSRRRRTEAF

v_gene: TRBV7-9
len: 13
j_gene: TRBJ2-1
abundance: -
CDR3aa: ASSFVQGWYNEQF

v_gene: TRBV5-3
len: 16
j_gene: TRBJ2-3
abundance: -
CDR3aa: ARSRPGLAGFSTDTQY

v_gene: TRBV4-3
len: 13
j_gene: TRBJ2-3
abundance: once
CDR3aa: ASSQATLVWDTQY

v_gene: TRBV6-2/TRBV6-3
len: 10
j_gene: TRBJ2-4
abundance: -
CDR3aa: ASSYEGMVSD

v_gene: TRBV2
len: 12
j_gene: TRBJ2-7
abundance: -
CDR3aa: ASRDPGQGYEQY

v_gene: TRBV7-2
len: 13
j_gene: TRBJ2-7
abundance: -
CDR3aa: ASSLVRGGNYEQY

v_gene: TRBV6-2/TRBV6-3
len: 16
j_gene: TRBJ1-5
abundance: -
CDR3aa: ASSYGTERRRAGQPQH

v_gene: TRBV21-1
len: 11
j_gene: TRBJ2-7
abundance: -
CDR3aa: ASSKRRGHEQY

v_gene: TRBV14
len: 11
j_gene: TRBJ2-5
abundance: -
CDR3aa: ASSPGQSLAQY

v_gene: TRBV9
len: 13
j_gene: TRBJ2-1
abundance: -
CDR3aa: ASSPRGPYVDEQF